These T cell receptor beta chains were read from a single sample in a study of T cell responses to AZD1222 COVID-19 vaccine. Data came from immunoSEQ multiplex PCR; TCRdb stores just in-frame clones and leaves some out. Here the sample spans 80,000 to 100,000 clones, about 88% being singletons. The specimen comprised peripheral blood, sampled on day 0 of AZD1222 vaccination. The receptors were sampled from an adult in good health. CDR3s include the opening cysteine and the closing phenylalanine or tryptophan. A D gene is named only where the DNA matches it firmly. The size field is filled for only some rows; it gives once, few, many or a size class.

j_call	clone_size	v_call	d_call	cdr3_length	cdr3_nt	cdr3_aa
TRBJ1-4	once	TRBV18	TRBD1	16	TGTGCCAGCTCACCACTTGCGGGACAGGGGAATGAAAAACTGTTTTTT	CASSPLAGQGNEKLFF
TRBJ2-2	-	TRBV11-1	TRBD1	16	TGTGCCAGCAGCCACCGGGACAGCAAGACTACCGGGGAGCTGTTTTTT	CASSHRDSKTTGELFF
TRBJ1-4	-	TRBV7-4	-	18	TGTGCCAGCACCCCTCAACAGGTCCTTACGACTCATAATGAAAAACTGTTTTTT	CASTPQQVLTTHNEKLFF
TRBJ1-5	-	TRBV10-2	TRBD1	15	TGCGCCAGCAGTCCGGGGACAGGGGGAAATCAGCCCCAGCATTTT	CASSPGTGGNQPQHF
TRBJ2-5	-	TRBV5-4	TRBD2	15	TGTGCCAGCAGCTCCGGACTAGCCGAGATGGAGACCCAGTACTTC	CASSSGLAEMETQYF
TRBJ2-1	-	TRBV5-1	TRBD1	15	TGCGCCAGCAGCTTGTCCGGGACAGGGGGCAGTGAGCAGTTCTTC	CASSLSGTGGSEQFF
TRBJ2-4	once	TRBV5-6	-	15	TGTGCCAGCAGCTTGGACACACTAGCCAAAAACATTCAGTACTTC	CASSLDTLAKNIQYF
TRBJ1-3	few	TRBV3-1/TRBV3-2	-	14	TGTGCCAGCAGCTCGCGGGACACTAGAAACACCATATATTTT	CASSSRDTRNTIYF
TRBJ1-4	-	TRBV30	TRBD1	14	TGTGCCTGGAGTTCCGGGACAGGGACGGAAAAACTGTTTTTT	CAWSSGTGTEKLFF
TRBJ2-3	-	TRBV27	-	15	TGTGCCAGCAATAGTCACACGTCGAACACAGATACGCAGTATTTT	CASNSHTSNTDTQYF
TRBJ2-7	-	TRBV5-4	-	13	TGTGCCAGCAGCTTGCAGGGTCTCTACGAGCAGTACTTC	CASSLQGLYEQYF
TRBJ1-2	-	TRBV10-3	TRBD1	17	TGTGCCATCAGGGACTTCGGGTTGACAGGGGGGCACTATGGCTACACCTTC	CAIRDFGLTGGHYGYTF
TRBJ1-1	-	TRBV6-5	TRBD1	14	TGTGCCAGCACCACGACAGGGGGGTACACTGAAGCTTTCTTT	CASTTTGGYTEAFF
TRBJ2-3	-	TRBV7-6	TRBD2	17	TGTGCCAGCAGCGCCGGACTAGCGGACGCTAGCACAGATACGCAGTATTTT	CASSAGLADASTDTQYF
TRBJ1-2	-	TRBV19	-	15	TGTGCCAGTAAAGTTCTCGGCGGGACACTGGATGGCTACACCTTC	CASKVLGGTLDGYTF
TRBJ1-1	once	TRBV7-2	-	17	TGTGCCAGCAGCTTAGCACCTACAGGGAGGGTTGTAACTGAAGCTTTCTTT	CASSLAPTGRVVTEAFF
TRBJ2-7	-	TRBV6-5	TRBD1	15	TGTGCCAGCTCCCTTTCTTGGGACAGGCTCTACGAGCAGTACTTC	CASSLSWDRLYEQYF
TRBJ1-2	-	TRBV6-1	TRBD1	14	TGTGCCAGCAGTGATGGGACAGGGCAACTCGACTACACCTTC	CASSDGTGQLDYTF
TRBJ1-2	-	TRBV6-5	-	15	TGTGCCAGCAGACTCCCGGGGAGGTATGGAAATGGCTACACCTTC	CASRLPGRYGNGYTF
TRBJ1-1	-	TRBV5-1	-	16	TGCGCCAGCAGCTTGATCCCTCAGGGGTCGAACACTGAAGCTTTCTTT	CASSLIPQGSNTEAFF
TRBJ2-1	-	TRBV28	TRBD2	16	TGTGCCAGCAGACCGACTAGCGGGGATCAATACAATGAGCAGTTCTTC	CASRPTSGDQYNEQFF
TRBJ2-7	once	TRBV5-1	-	15	TGCGCCAGCAGCTCTGACAGTGGCGGCCCCTACGAGCAGTACTTC	CASSSDSGGPYEQYF
TRBJ1-6	-	TRBV2	-	14	TGTGCCAGCAGTGAAGGCAGGGGAGGCTCACCCCTCCACTTT	CASSEGRGGSPLHF
TRBJ2-3	once	TRBV19	-	14	TGTGCCAGTAGTATCGGAGCGGCCACAGATACGCAGTATTTT	CASSIGAATDTQYF
TRBJ2-7	-	TRBV18	TRBD2	16	TGTGCCAGCTCACCACTTCCCGTAGCGGGGGGTGTGGAGCAGTACTTC	CASSPLPVAGGVEQYF
TRBJ2-3	-	TRBV11-2	-	15	TGTGCCAGCAGCTTAAGGTTTGGACCCTCAGATACGCAGTATTTT	CASSLRFGPSDTQYF
TRBJ1-5	-	TRBV6-5	-	13	TGTGCCAGCAGGCCGACAGTTAATCAGCCCCAGCATTTT	CASRPTVNQPQHF
TRBJ1-5	few	TRBV7-2	-	15	TGTGCCAGCAGCTTATTAGGGGGGAGCAATCAGCCCCAGCATTTT	CASSLLGGSNQPQHF
TRBJ1-1	-	TRBV5-1	TRBD1	19	TGCGCCAGCAGCTTGGCTATCGGGACAGGGGCCGCCTTCAACACTGAAGCTTTCTTT	CASSLAIGTGAAFNTEAFF
TRBJ1-1	-	TRBV5-1	-	14	TGCGCCAGCAGTCGACAGGCCACCAACGCTGAAGCTTTCTTT	CASSRQATNAEAFF
TRBJ1-5	-	TRBV7-9	-	15	TGTGCCAGCAGCTTGGGGAGTAATAGCAATCAGCCCCAGCATTTT	CASSLGSNSNQPQHF
TRBJ1-1	-	TRBV3-1/TRBV3-2	TRBD1	16	TGTGCCAGCAGCCAAGGCCTACAGGGGGCGCTTCGTTATGCTTTCTTT	CASSQGLQGALRYAFF
TRBJ1-6	few	TRBV4-1	-	17	TGCGCCAGCAGCCAAGGGGAGAGGAGCTCCTATAATTCACCCCTCCACTTT	CASSQGERSSYNSPLHF
TRBJ2-7	-	TRBV27	TRBD2	15	TGTGCCAGCAGTCTTGGGACTAGCGGGGCTGACGAGCAGTACTTC	CASSLGTSGADEQYF
TRBJ2-5	-	TRBV9	-	14	TGTGCCAGCAGCGTAGCGGCAGGCCAAGAGACCCAGTACTTC	CASSVAAGQETQYF
TRBJ1-1	-	TRBV19	-	13	TGTGCCAGTAGTAATACAGTGAACACTGAAGCTTTCTTT	CASSNTVNTEAFF